Listed here are 2 T cell receptor beta chains from one sample, sequenced in a study of blood T cell repertoires in COVID-19. Only in-frame clones appear in the TCRdb table, and some are missing; sequencing was by immunoSEQ multiplex PCR. Among approximately 250,000 clones, about 79% were seen once, and the ten largest hold 2% to 2.5%. Sequencing was done on a sample of peripheral blood. These receptors all stem from a middle-aged man who had recovered from COVID-19.

The chain carries TRBV20-1 and TRBJ1-5; D is undetermined. The germline V and J ends were trimmed by 3 bases and 2 bases, with 11 bases remaining between them. This CDR3 has 14 amino acids. Germline V gene lookup returns CDR1 DFQATT and CDR2 SNEGSKA (reference sequence). CDR3 sequence: CSASLSNGNQPQHF. DNA of the CDR3: TGCAGTGCTAGTTTGAGTAATGGCAATCAGCCCCAGCATTTT.

The chain recombines TRBV12-3 or TRBV12-4 with TRBJ1-5; no clear D. The CDR3 has 13 amino acids. The ends were cut back, 3 bases at V and 5 bases at J, with 8 bases in the middle. CDR3 DNA: TGTGCCAGCAGTTTGGAGGTTTATCAGCCCCAGCATTTT. Translating it yields CASSLEVYQPQHF.